Below are 27 T cell receptor beta chains sequenced from a single sample in a study of cytomegalovirus exposure and HLA in healthy donors. The PCR used 60 Vbeta and 13 Jbeta primers. Data came from immunoSEQ multiplex PCR; TCRdb stores just in-frame clones and leaves some out. The sample holds 200,000 to 250,000 clones, approximately 82% seen once. The sequencing input was PBMCs. The receptors come from a woman between 50 and 59 years old in good health and CMV-seropositive.

The rearrangement links TRBV2 to TRBJ1-5; 7 nucleotides match TRBD1. The CDR3 contains 16 residues. The germline gives CDR1 SNHLY, CDR2 FYNNEI. Trimming cost V 1 base and J 2 bases; bases outside gene matches: 5. This CDR3 reads CASSEDRGMGNQPQHF. DNA of the CDR3: TGTGCCAGCAGTGAAGACAGGGGAATGGGCAATCAGCCCCAGCATTTT.

V gene TRBV2 combines with J gene TRBJ1-5; TRBD1 is a possible D gene (6 bases). This CDR3 has 15 residues. Per germline, CDR1 SNHLY and CDR2 FYNNEI. V was pared by 5 bases and J by 4 bases, with 15 bases between. CDR3 bases: TGTGCCAGCAGTAAAGACAGGTTCGGAAATCAGCCCCAGCATTTT. Amino acid sequence: CASSKDRFGNQPQHF.

The V call is TRBV19, the J call TRBJ1-4; D is possibly TRBD1 (6 bases). The ends were cut back, 3 bases at V and 8 bases at J, with 16 bases in the middle. The CDR3 loop spans 15 amino acids. CDR1 is LNHDA, CDR2 SQIVND, per germline (reference sequence). The CDR3 nucleotides are TGTGCCAGTAGTATGACACCCCAGGGGCAAGAAAAACTGTTTTTT. As protein: CASSMTPQGQEKLFF.

The rearrangement links TRBV6-1 to TRBJ1-2, with D uncertain. Trimming took off 6 bases at V and 8 bases at J, with 16 bases between the two ends. This CDR3 contains 13 residues. Germline lookup yields CDR1 MNHNS and CDR2 SASEGT. The CDR3, as DNA: TGTGCCAGCAGAGAGTTTCTGGCGGCGGGCTACACCTTC. This translates into CASREFLAAGYTF.

This clone was seen a few times. The chain recombines TRBV4-1 with TRBJ1-1, with D perhaps matching TRBD1 (5 bases). Germline CDR1 is MGHRA and CDR2 is YSYEKL. With 1 base removed from V and 4 bases from J, the gap between germline ends came to 10 bases. This CDR3 has 14 residues. CDR3 in amino acids: CASSQVGVFTEAFF. Here the CDR3 DNA reads TGCGCCAGCAGCCAAGTAGGGGTATTCACTGAAGCTTTCTTT.

Only one count was recorded for this clone. This rearrangement joins TRBV7-9 to TRBJ2-7; D perhaps matches TRBD1 (6 bases). The CDR3 is made up of 13 amino acids. V lost 1 base and J 3 bases, leaving 7 bases between the germline ends. Looked up from germline, CDR1 is SEHNR and CDR2 is FQNEAQ (reference sequence). The CDR3 protein is CASSLGQVYEQYF. The CDR3 nucleotides read TGTGCCAGCAGCTTAGGACAGGTCTACGAGCAGTACTTC. The variable domain in full, with the rest retrieved from reference TRBV7-9 and TRBJ2-7, is DTGVSQNPRHKITKRGQNVTFRCDPISEHNRLYWYRQTLGQGPEFLTYFQNEAQLEKSRLLSDRFSAERPKGSFSTLEIQRTEQGDSAMYLCASSLGQVYEQYFGPGTRLTVT.

The chain recombines TRBV21-1 with TRBJ1-2. TRBV21-1 is a pseudogene. CDR3 size: 19 residues. For the CDR3, the DNA is TGTGCCAGCAGCAAAGTTAGTCGGGACTTCCAAAGTACCTACTATGGCTACACCTTC. As protein: CASSKVSRDFQSTYYGYTF.

The chain uses TRBV7-3 and TRBJ1-1; 7 nucleotides agree with TRBD1. Trimming cost V 5 bases and J 1 base; bases outside gene matches: 7. Germline CDR1 is SGHTA and CDR2 is FQGTGA. The CDR3 has 15 residues. For the CDR3, the DNA is TGTGCCAGCAGCCCCCAGACAGGGACGAACACTGAAGCTTTCTTT. This codes for CASSPQTGTNTEAFF.

This chain joins TRBV5-1 and TRBJ2-7; TRBD1 agrees at 8 bases. V lost 1 base and J lost 0; bases outside the gene matches: 6. Per the germline V gene, CDR1 is SGHRS and CDR2 is YFSETQ. The length of the CDR3 is 16 residues. In nucleotides, the CDR3 is TGCGCCAGCAGCTTGTTTCGACAGGGGAGCTCCTACGAGCAGTACTTC. It codes for CASSLFRQGSSYEQYF.

In its sample, this clone was seen a few times. The J gene is TRBJ1-5, the V gene TRBV19; 7 bases line up with TRBD1. The germline V gene has CDR1 LNHDA and CDR2 SQIVND (reference sequence). CDR3 length: 14 amino acids. V lost 5 bases to trimming and J lost 4 bases; unmatched junction nucleotides: 5. The CDR3 region is CASSPSGGNQPQHF. The CDR3 nucleotides read TGTGCCAGTAGTCCGTCAGGGGGAAATCAGCCCCAGCATTTT.

The chain is built from TRBV7-3 and TRBJ2-1; 9 bases match TRBD1. Germline CDR1 is SGHTA and CDR2 is FQGTGA. The CDR3 extends over 17 amino acids. J lost 0 bases, V lost 4 bases, and 7 bases had no gene match. CDR3 nucleotides: TGTGCCAGCAGCTCGTGGGGGGGACAGGGCTCCTACAATGAGCAGTTCTTC. Translation gives CASSSWGGQGSYNEQFF.

CDR3 in DNA: TGTGCCAGTTCTCCCGGTAACTCCTACAATGAGCAGTTCTTC. It codes for CASSPGNSYNEQFF. The gene calls are TRBV19 and TRBJ2-1; the D is unclear. This CDR3 is 14 amino acids long. The germline V gene has CDR1 LNHDA and CDR2 SQIVND (reference sequence). Trimming left V 8 bases short and J 0 bases short, with 11 bases between.

The V and J genes are TRBV6-4 and TRBJ1-2; no firm D call. The germline V and J ends were trimmed by 2 bases and 4 bases, with 5 bases remaining between them. Germline V gene sequence: CDR1 MRHNA, CDR2 SNTAGT. The CDR3 contains 12 residues. The CDR3 coding sequence is TGTGCCAGCAGTGACCCCTTCTATGGCTACACCTTC. It is translated as CASSDPFYGYTF.

The rearrangement uses TRBV10-2 and TRBJ1-5; D may be TRBD1 (5 bases). The CDR3 runs 15 residues. CDR1 is WSHSY, CDR2 SAAADI, per germline. The V end lost 8 bases, the J end lost 8 bases, and 22 bases lay between the germline ends. CDR3 sequence (DNA): TGCGCCAGCTCGGGGGAGGGTGAGGTCTTAGAGCCCCAGCATTTT. Protein sequence: CASSGEGEVLEPQHF.

The chain is built from TRBV19 and TRBJ1-5; D is ambiguous. The CDR3 contains 15 residues. CDR1 is LNHDA, CDR2 SQIVND, per germline (reference sequence). V was shortened by 3 bases and J by 2 bases, with 11 bases between the two germline ends. The CDR3 DNA is TGTGCCAGTAGTATCTATTCCGGGGGCAATCAGCCCCAGCATTTT. This codes for CASSIYSGGNQPQHF.

The gene calls are TRBV5-1 and TRBJ1-2, with D hard to call. The CDR3 extends over 12 amino acids. V lost 0 bases to trimming and J lost 7 bases, with 7 bases between them. CDR1 is SGHRS, CDR2 YFSETQ, per germline. The CDR3 protein is CASSLELGGYTF. The CDR3 bases are TGCGCCAGCAGCTTGGAACTCGGTGGCTACACCTTC.

The J gene is TRBJ2-2, the V gene TRBV19; weak D call: TRBD1 (6 bases). The V gene lost 5 bases and the J gene lost 0 bases, with 16 bases spanning the gap. The CDR3 sequence is 17 residues long. CDR1 and CDR2 (germline): LNHDA, SQIVND (reference sequence). The CDR3, as DNA: TGTGCCAGTAGTTCTCCAGGGGTATCGACGAACACCGGGGAGCTGTTTTTT. Protein sequence: CASSSPGVSTNTGELFF.

The V gene is TRBV5-1, the J gene TRBJ2-5, with D possibly matching TRBD1 (6 bases). CDR1 and CDR2 (germline): SGHRS, YFSETQ. The V end was cut by 1 base, the J end by 5 bases, with 18 bases between. This CDR3 region has 16 residues. The CDR3 here is CASSLTGTIGIETQYF. For the CDR3, the DNA is TGCGCCAGCAGCTTGACCGGGACAATAGGGATCGAGACCCAGTACTTC.

This clone was recorded a few times. The rearrangement uses TRBV7-9 and TRBJ1-3, with D tentatively TRBD1 (5 bases). Germline V CDR1 and CDR2: SEHNR, FQNEAQ (reference sequence). Trimming removed 6 bases from V and 0 bases from J, with 9 bases in between. The length of the CDR3 is 14 residues. This CDR3 reads CASSAGYSGNTIYF. CDR3 bases: TGTGCCAGCAGTGCAGGGTACTCTGGAAACACCATATATTTT.

The chain has TRBV30 and TRBJ1-4; 8 bases map to TRBD1. The CDR3 is made up of 12 amino acids. In germline, CDR1 is GTSNPN, CDR2 SVGIG (reference sequence). The CDR3 loop reads CAGQGEYEKLFF. CDR3 in DNA: TGTGCTGGACAGGGCGAGTATGAAAAACTGTTTTTT. The variable domain in full, completed from reference TRBV30 and TRBJ1-4, reads SQTIHQWPATLVQPVGSPLSLECTVEGTSNPNLYWYRQAAGRGLQLLFYSVGIGQISSEVPQNLSASRPQDRQFILSSKKLLLSDSGFYLCAGQGEYEKLFFGSGTQLSVL.

The chain recombines TRBV7-2 with TRBJ1-3, with a weak D call TRBD1 (5 bases). Deletions cut 4 bases from V and 7 bases from J, with 14 bases between. This CDR3 comprises 14 residues. Germline V gives CDR1 SGHTA, CDR2 FQGNSA. The CDR3 spells CASSYGGVWNTIYF. The CDR3 DNA follows: TGTGCCAGCAGCTACGGGGGGGTTTGGAACACCATATATTTT.

CDR3 bases: TGTGCCAGCTCACCCAGGGGTGAGCACTATGGCTACACCTTC. Protein product: CASSPRGEHYGYTF. The V call is TRBV18, the J call TRBJ1-2; D might be TRBD1 (6 bases). V lost 3 bases and J lost 3, with 11 bases in between. The CDR3 length is 14 residues. Germline V gene lookup returns CDR1 KGHSH and CDR2 LQKENI. The full variable domain, in which reference TRBV18 and TRBJ1-2 provide the parts outside the CDR3, is NAGVMQNPRHLVRRRGQEARLRCSPMKGHSHVYWYRQLPEEGLKFMVYLQKENIIDESGMPKERFSAEFPKEGPSILRIQQVVRGDSAAYFCASSPRGEHYGYTFGSGTRLTVV.

The chain links TRBV7-6 to TRBJ2-3; D remains unclear. The CDR3 has 14 residues. Germline loops: CDR1 SGHVS, CDR2 FNYEAQ. V lost 2 bases and J 6 bases, leaving 12 bases between the germline ends. CDR3 DNA sequence: TGTGCCAGCAGCTTACGATCAGGCCGGGATACGCAGTATTTT. Protein: CASSLRSGRDTQYF.

CDR3 loop: CASSLGGGPTEAFF. Here the CDR3 DNA reads TGTGCCAGCAGCTTAGGGGGAGGGCCCACTGAAGCTTTCTTT. The genes are TRBV7-2 and TRBJ1-1; D ambiguous. Per the germline V gene, CDR1 is SGHTA and CDR2 is FQGNSA. V was pared by 1 base and J by 4 bases, with 10 bases between. The CDR3 extends over 14 amino acids. Together with reference TRBV7-2 and TRBJ1-1, the CDR3 gives the full variable domain: GAGVSQSPSNKVTEKGKDVELRCDPISGHTALYWYRQSLGQGLEFLIYFQGNSAPDKSGLPSDRFSAERTGGSVSTLTIQRTQQEDSAVYLCASSLGGGPTEAFFGQGTRLTVV.

With respect to this clone: At the DNA level, this CDR3 is encoded by other sequences in the same sample as well. The chain carries TRBV4-1 and TRBJ2-4; a weak D match, TRBD1 (6 bases). The length of the CDR3 is 15 residues. The ends were cut back, 1 base at V and 0 bases at J, with 7 bases in the middle. The germline gives CDR1 MGHRA, CDR2 YSYEKL. CDR3 bases: TGCGCCAGCAGCCAAGCAGGGGTAGCCAAAAACATTCAGTACTTC. Protein product: CASSQAGVAKNIQYF.

This rearrangement joins TRBV4-1 to TRBJ1-1; the D is unclear. Germline CDR1 and CDR2: MGHRA and YSYEKL. Trimming cost V 6 bases and J 0 bases, with 14 bases left between them. The length of the CDR3 is 15 residues. The CDR3 DNA reads TGCGCCAGCAGTCGATGGGCAGGAATGAACACTGAAGCTTTCTTT. It encodes CASSRWAGMNTEAFF.

CDR3 DNA sequence: TGTGCCAGCAGCCGAAGCATCCAGGGGTCCCACGAGCAGTACTTC. As protein: CASSRSIQGSHEQYF. This chain uses TRBV5-5 with TRBJ2-7; maybe TRBD1 (6 bases). Trimming pared 4 bases from V and 5 bases from J, leaving 19 bases between. There are 15 residues in the CDR3. Looked up from germline, CDR1 is SGHKS and CDR2 is YYEKEE (reference sequence). Filled out from reference TRBV5-5 and TRBJ2-7, the complete variable domain reads DAGVTQSPTHLIKTRGQQVTLRCSPISGHKSVSWYQQVLGQGPQFIFQYYEKEERGRGNFPDRFSARQFPNYSSELNVNALLLGDSALYLCASSRSIQGSHEQYFGPGTRLTVT.